A single sample gave rise to the 5 T cell receptor beta chains below, sequenced in a study of T cell repertoires in ileal Crohn's disease. The method was immunoSEQ multiplex PCR; TCRdb's version includes in-frame clones alone and lacks a portion of them. The sample lists 15,000 to 20,000 clones, around 90% occurring once. Material for sequencing was ileal tissue. The source of these receptors is an adult with Crohn's disease.

The CDR3 DNA follows: TGTGCCAGCAGCTTGGTCGGGACAGGATATGGCTACACCTTC. Its translation: CASSLVGTGYGYTF. The chain has TRBV5-4 and TRBJ1-2; 8 bases align to TRBD1. Trimming removed 0 bases from V and 5 bases from J; junction bases left unmatched: 3. The germline CDR1 and CDR2 sequences are SGHNT and YYREEE (reference sequence). This CDR3 contains 14 residues.

This rearrangement joins TRBV2 to TRBJ2-3; 12 bases fit TRBD2. CDR1 is SNHLY and CDR2 is FYNNEI in the germline V gene. The CDR3 runs 15 residues. The V and J ends lost 8 bases and 5 bases, in that order; junction bases with no gene match: 8. The chain's CDR3 is CASRTSGRYGDTQYF. CDR3 DNA: TGTGCCAGCCGAACTAGCGGGAGGTATGGAGATACGCAGTATTTT.

This chain links TRBV5-1 with TRBJ2-1; 15 bases are a match to TRBD2. The trim removed 4 bases at V and 4 bases at J, leaving 6 bases unmatched. CDR1 SGHRS and CDR2 YFSETQ come from the germline V gene. The CDR3 spans 17 residues. The CDR3, as DNA: TGCGCCAGCAGCCCGCGGACTAGCGGGAGGGAGTACAATGAGCAGTTCTTC. Encoded protein: CASSPRTSGREYNEQFF.

The chain is built from TRBV9 and TRBJ2-7, with D perhaps TRBD1 (7 bases). V gave up 4 bases and J gave up 5 bases, with 22 bases separating them. The germline CDR1 and CDR2 sequences are SGDLS and YYNGEE. This CDR3 is 16 amino acids long. As DNA, the CDR3 is TGTGCCAGCAGCCTTGGGGCCAGCAGGGGGGAAGACGAGCAGTACTTC. As protein: CASSLGASRGEDEQYF. Using reference TRBV9 and TRBJ2-7 for the parts outside the CDR3, the full variable domain is DSGVTQTPKHLITATGQRVTLRCSPRSGDLSVYWYQQSLDQGLQFLIQYYNGEERAKGNILERFSAQQFPDLHSELNLSSLELGDSALYFCASSLGASRGEDEQYFGPGTRLTVT.

CDR3 sequence: CASSLWGDRANEQFF. For the CDR3, the DNA is TGCGCCAGCAGCTTGTGGGGGGACAGGGCAAATGAGCAGTTCTTC. The chain recombines TRBV5-1 with TRBJ2-1; 9 bases are shared with TRBD1. In germline, CDR1 is SGHRS, CDR2 YFSETQ. The CDR3 covers 15 residues. With 1 base clipped from V and 7 bases from J, the junction kept 6 bases outside the gene matches.